This T cell receptor beta chain comes out of a study of blood T cell repertoires in COVID-19. Study background: Researchers got acute and convalescent COVID-19 samples from the United States, Italy and Spain.

Patients from Seattle were sampled longitudinally, starting during active infection. CDR1 is ENHRY, CDR2 SYGVKD, per germline. V was pared by 8 bases and J by 10 bases, with 9 bases of the junction left unmatched. This CDR3 is built from 13 residues. The table came from immunoSEQ multiplex PCR; TCRdb's copy has only in-frame clones and leaves some out. Among about 120,000 clones listed, more than 70% were seen once. This sequence joins TRBV10-3 and TRBJ1-1; 11 bases agree with TRBD1. Sequenced sample: peripheral blood. The sequence derives from a woman aged 55 to 70 with COVID-19, enrolled during active disease. CDR3 amino acids: CAIGTGGMLVAFF. The CDR3 bases are TGTGCCATCGGGACAGGGGGAATGTTAGTAGCTTTCTTT.